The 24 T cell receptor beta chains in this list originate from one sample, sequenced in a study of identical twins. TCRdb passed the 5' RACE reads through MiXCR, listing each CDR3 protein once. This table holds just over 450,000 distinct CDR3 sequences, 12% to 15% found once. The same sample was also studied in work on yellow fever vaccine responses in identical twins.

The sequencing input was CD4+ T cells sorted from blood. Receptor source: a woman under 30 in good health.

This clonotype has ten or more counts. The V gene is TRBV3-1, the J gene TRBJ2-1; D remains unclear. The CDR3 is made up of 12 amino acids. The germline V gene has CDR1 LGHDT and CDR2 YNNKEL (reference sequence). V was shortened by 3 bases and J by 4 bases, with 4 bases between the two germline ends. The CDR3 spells CASSHIYNEQFF. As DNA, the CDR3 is TGTGCCAGCAGCCATATTTACAATGAGCAGTTCTTC.

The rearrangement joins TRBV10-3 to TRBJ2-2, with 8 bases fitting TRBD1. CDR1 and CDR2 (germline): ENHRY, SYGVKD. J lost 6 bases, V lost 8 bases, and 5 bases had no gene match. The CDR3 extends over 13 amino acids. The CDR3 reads CAILGQGSGELFF. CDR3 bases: TGTGCCATCCTAGGACAGGGATCCGGGGAGCTGTTTTTT.

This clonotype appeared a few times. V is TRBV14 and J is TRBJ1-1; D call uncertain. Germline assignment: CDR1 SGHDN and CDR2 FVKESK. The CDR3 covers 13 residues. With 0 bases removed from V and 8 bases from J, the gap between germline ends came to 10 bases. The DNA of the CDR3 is TGTGCCAGCAGCCAAGATGTCAGGTTGGAAGCTTTCTTT. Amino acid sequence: CASSQDVRLEAFF.

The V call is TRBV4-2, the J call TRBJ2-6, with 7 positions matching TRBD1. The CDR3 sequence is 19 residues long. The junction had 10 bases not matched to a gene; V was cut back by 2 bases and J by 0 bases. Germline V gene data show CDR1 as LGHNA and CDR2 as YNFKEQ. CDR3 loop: CASSQPTGTVGSGANVLTF. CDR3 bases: TGTGCCAGCAGCCAACCTACCGGGACAGTTGGCTCTGGGGCCAACGTCCTGACTTTC.

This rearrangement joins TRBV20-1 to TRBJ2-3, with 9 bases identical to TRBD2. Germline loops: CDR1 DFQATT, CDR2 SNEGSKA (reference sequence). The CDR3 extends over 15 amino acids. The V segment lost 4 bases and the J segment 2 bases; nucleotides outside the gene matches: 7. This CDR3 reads CSATSGGPHTDTQYF. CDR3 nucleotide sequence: TGCAGTGCTACCAGCGGGGGGCCTCACACAGATACGCAGTATTTT.

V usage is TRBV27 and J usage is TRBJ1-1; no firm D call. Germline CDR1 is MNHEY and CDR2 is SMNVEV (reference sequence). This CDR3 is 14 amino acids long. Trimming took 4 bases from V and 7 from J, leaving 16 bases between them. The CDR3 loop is CASSYRERSGEAFF. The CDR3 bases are TGTGCCAGCAGTTACCGGGAGCGGTCTGGTGAAGCTTTCTTT.

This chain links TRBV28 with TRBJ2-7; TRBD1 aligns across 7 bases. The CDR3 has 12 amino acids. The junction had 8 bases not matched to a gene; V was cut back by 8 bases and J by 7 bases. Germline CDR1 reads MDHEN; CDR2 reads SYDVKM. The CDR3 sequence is CASVTGRGEQYF. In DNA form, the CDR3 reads TGTGCCAGCGTGACAGGGAGAGGGGAGCAGTACTTC. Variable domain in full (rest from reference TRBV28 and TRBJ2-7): DVKVTQSSRYLVKRTGEKVFLECVQDMDHENMFWYRQDPGLGLRLIYFSYDVKMKEKGDIPEGYSVSREKKERFSLILESASTNQTSMYLCASVTGRGEQYFGPGTRLTVT.

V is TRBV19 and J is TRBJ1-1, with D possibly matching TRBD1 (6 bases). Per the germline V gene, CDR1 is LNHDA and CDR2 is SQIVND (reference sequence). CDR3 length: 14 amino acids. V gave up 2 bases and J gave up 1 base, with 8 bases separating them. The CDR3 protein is CASSIRGGNTEAFF. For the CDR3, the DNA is TGTGCCAGTAGTATAAGGGGGGGGAACACTGAAGCTTTCTTT.

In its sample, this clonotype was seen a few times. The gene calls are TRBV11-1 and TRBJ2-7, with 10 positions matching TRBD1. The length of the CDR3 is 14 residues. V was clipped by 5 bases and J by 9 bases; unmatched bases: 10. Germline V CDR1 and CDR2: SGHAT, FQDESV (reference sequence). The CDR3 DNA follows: TGTGCCAGCAGCCCCCCCATCGGGACAGGGGCGCAGTACTTC. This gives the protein CASSPPIGTGAQYF.

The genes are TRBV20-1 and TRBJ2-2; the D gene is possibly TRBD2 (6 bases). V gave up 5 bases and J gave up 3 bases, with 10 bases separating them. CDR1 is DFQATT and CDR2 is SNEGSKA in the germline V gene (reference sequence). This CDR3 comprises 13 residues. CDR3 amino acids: CSAVSGYTGELFF. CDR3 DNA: TGCAGTGCTGTTAGCGGTTACACCGGGGAGCTGTTTTTT.

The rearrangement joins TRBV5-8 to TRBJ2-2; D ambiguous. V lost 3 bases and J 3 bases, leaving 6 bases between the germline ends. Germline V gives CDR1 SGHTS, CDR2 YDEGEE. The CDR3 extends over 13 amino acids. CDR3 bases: TGTGCCAGCAGCTCCTGGGACACCGGGGAGCTGTTTTTT. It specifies CASSSWDTGELFF.

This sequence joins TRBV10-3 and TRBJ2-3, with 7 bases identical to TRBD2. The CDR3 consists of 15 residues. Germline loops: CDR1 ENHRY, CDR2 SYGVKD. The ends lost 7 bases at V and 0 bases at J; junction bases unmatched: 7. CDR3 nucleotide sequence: TGTGCCATCAAAACTAGCGTCCTTAGCACAGATACGCAGTATTTT. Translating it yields CAIKTSVLSTDTQYF.

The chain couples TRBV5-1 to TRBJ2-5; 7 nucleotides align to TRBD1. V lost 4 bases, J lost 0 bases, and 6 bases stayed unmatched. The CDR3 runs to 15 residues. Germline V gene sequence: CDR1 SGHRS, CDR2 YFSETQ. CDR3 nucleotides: TGCGCCAGCAGCAGGGACAGTCCTTACCAAGAGACCCAGTACTTC. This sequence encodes CASSRDSPYQETQYF.

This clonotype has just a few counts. Here the CDR3 DNA reads TGTGCCAGCAGATCCCCCGGCCCCACGAGCGAGCAGTACTTC. Translation gives CASRSPGPTSEQYF. The V call is TRBV6-1, the J call TRBJ2-7; no reliable D call. From germline, CDR1 is MNHNS and CDR2 SASEGT. This CDR3 region has 14 residues. The V gene lost 6 bases and the J gene lost 6 bases, with 18 bases spanning the gap.

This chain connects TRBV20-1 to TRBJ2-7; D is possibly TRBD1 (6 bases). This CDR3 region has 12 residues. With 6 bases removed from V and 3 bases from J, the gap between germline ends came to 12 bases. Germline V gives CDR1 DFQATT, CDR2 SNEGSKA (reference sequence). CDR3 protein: CSAEEGGYEQYF. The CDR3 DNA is TGCAGTGCCGAAGAAGGGGGCTACGAGCAGTACTTC.

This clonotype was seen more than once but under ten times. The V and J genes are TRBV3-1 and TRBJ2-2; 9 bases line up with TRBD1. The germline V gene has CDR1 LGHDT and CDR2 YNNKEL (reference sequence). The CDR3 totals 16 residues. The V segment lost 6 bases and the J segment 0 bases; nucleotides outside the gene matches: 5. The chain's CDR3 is CASRLQGASNTGELFF. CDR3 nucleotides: TGTGCCAGCAGGCTACAGGGGGCCTCGAACACCGGGGAGCTGTTTTTT.

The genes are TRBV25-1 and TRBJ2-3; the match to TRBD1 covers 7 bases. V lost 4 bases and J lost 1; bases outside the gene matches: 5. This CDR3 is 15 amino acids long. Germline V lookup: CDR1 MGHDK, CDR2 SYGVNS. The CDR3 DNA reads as TGTGCCAGCAGTGTAGGGGGCTTTCGCACAGATACGCAGTATTTT. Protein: CASSVGGFRTDTQYF.

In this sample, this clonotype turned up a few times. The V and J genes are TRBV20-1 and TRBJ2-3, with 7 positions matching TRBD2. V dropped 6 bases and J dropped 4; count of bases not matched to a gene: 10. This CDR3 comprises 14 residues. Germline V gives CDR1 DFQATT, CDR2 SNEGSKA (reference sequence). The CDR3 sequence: CSAPKRDYSDTQYF. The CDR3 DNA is TGCAGTGCACCTAAAAGGGACTATTCAGATACGCAGTATTTT.

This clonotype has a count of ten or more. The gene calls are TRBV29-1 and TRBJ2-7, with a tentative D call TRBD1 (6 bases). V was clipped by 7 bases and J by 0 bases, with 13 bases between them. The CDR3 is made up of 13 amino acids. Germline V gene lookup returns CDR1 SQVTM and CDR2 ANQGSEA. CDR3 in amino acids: CSASGTTSYEQYF. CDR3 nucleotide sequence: TGCAGCGCCTCCGGGACAACCTCCTACGAGCAGTACTTC.

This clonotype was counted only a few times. Here the CDR3 DNA reads TGTGCCAGCAGCCGTTACGTAGCGGGATCCTACGAGCAGTACTTC. This translates into CASSRYVAGSYEQYF. The chain employs TRBV6-1 and TRBJ2-7, with 8 bases aligning to TRBD2. J lost 1 base, V lost 6 bases, and 8 bases had no gene match. Looked up from germline, CDR1 is MNHNS and CDR2 is SASEGT. CDR3 length: 15 amino acids.

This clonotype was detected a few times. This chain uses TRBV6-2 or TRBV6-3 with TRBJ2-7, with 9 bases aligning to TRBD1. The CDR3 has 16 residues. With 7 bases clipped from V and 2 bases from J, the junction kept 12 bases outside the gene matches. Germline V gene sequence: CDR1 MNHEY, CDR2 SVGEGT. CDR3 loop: CASTPIPTGGPYEQYF. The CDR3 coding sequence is TGTGCCAGCACCCCTATCCCTACAGGGGGCCCCTACGAGCAGTACTTC.

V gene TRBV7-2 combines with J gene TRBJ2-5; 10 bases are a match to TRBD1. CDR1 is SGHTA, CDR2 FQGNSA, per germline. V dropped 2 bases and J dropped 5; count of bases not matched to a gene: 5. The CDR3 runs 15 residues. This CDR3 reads CASSLTGTGVETQYF. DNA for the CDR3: TGTGCCAGCAGCTTAACGGGGACAGGGGTGGAGACCCAGTACTTC.

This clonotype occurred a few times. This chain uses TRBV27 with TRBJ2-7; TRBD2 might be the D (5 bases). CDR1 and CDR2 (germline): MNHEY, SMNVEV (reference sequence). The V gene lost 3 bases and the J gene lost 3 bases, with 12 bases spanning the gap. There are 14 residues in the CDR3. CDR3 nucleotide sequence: TGTGCCAGCAGTTTTATAGCCGGGGACTACGAGCAGTACTTC. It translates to CASSFIAGDYEQYF.

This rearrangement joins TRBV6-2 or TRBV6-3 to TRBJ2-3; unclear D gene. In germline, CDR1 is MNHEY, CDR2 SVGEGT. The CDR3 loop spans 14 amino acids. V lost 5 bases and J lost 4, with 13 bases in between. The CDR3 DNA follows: TGTGCCAGCAGTCGATTCCAACGGGCAGATACGCAGTATTTT. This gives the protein CASSRFQRADTQYF.